Only a few counts were recorded for the clone carrying this T cell receptor (beta chain). The antigen is unknown. Each CDR3 protein is one row after TCRdb ran MiXCR on the 5' RACE reads. Among approximately 550,000 distinct CDR3 sequences listed, roughly 13% were seen once. This entry belongs to a study of T cells after yellow fever vaccination. Study-wide points: Booster samples showed a return of most primary-vaccination clones (roughly 95% CD4, over 70% CD8). Contamination of FACS-sorted repertoires by abundant clonotypes from the bulk population could occur.

CDR1 is MDHEN, CDR2 SYDVKM, per germline. There are 14 residues in the CDR3. V was pared by 6 bases and J by 8 bases, with 19 bases between. The source was PBMCs, collected on the day of the yellow fever booster vaccination. V gene TRBV28 combines with J gene TRBJ1-1; D ambiguous. This receptor was identified in a young man who received the YFV17D yellow fever vaccine. The CDR3 here is CASSPPHRGAEAFF. CDR3 bases: TGTGCCAGCAGCCCCCCCCATCGAGGCGCAGAAGCTTTCTTT.